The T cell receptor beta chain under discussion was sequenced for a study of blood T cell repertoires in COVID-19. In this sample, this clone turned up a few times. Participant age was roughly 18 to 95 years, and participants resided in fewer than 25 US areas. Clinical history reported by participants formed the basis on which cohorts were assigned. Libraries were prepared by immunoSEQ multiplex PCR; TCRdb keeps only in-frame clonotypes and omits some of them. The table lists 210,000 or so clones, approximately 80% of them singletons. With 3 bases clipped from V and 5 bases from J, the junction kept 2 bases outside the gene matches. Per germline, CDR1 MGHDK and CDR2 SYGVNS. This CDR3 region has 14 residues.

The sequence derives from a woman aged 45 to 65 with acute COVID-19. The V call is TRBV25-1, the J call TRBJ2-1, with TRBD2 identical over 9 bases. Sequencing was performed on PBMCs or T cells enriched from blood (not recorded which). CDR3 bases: TGTGCCAGCAGTGAGCGGGGGGGCCACAATGAGCAGTTCTTC. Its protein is CASSERGGHNEQFF.